A selection of T cell receptor beta chains follows, all from one sample in a study of tumor-infiltrating lymphocytes in oesophageal squamous cell carcinoma. MiXCR, run by TCRdb on the PCR reads, gives a single entry per CDR3 protein. In the table there are approximately 12,000 distinct CDR3 sequences, roughly 50% of which are singletons. Sequenced: esophageal tumor tissue. The receptors here all came from a female donor with esophageal squamous cell carcinoma. Both conserved end residues are part of each CDR3. A D gene is named only where the DNA matches it firmly. Clone size is not always given. Where it is, it says once, few, many or a class for expanded clones.

D	length	V	J	size	DNA	CDR3
NA	15	TRBV5-5	TRBJ1-4	NA	TGTGCCAGCTTCTGGGGGCAGAGCCCGAATGAAAAACTGTTTTTT	CASFWGQSPNEKLFF
NA	13	TRBV10-3	TRBJ2-5	NA	TGTGCCATCAGTGATCGGGGGGCTGAGACCCAGTACTTC	CAISDRGAETQYF
TRBD1	14	TRBV12-3/TRBV12-4	TRBJ2-7	NA	TGTGCCAGCAGTATCCGGGACAGGGGCTACGAGCAGTACTTC	CASSIRDRGYEQYF
TRBD2	15	TRBV7-3	TRBJ2-5	few	TGTGCCAGCAGCCCAGGGACTAGCGATCTCGAGACCCAGTACTTC	CASSPGTSDLETQYF
NA	12	TRBV28	TRBJ2-1	NA	TGTGCCAGCAGTTTCAGGGAAAATGAGCAGTTCTTC	CASSFRENEQFF
TRBD1	16	TRBV7-2	TRBJ2-5	few	TGTGCCAGCAGCGCCTACAGGGGGCGCGGTCTAGAGACCCAGTACTTC	CASSAYRGRGLETQYF
TRBD2	15	TRBV7-3	TRBJ2-1	NA	TGTGCCAGCAGCTTGACTAGCGGGGCTAACAATGAGCAGTTCTTC	CASSLTSGANNEQFF
TRBD2	14	TRBV6-5	TRBJ2-3	NA	TGTGCCAGCAGTGTAGCGGGAGTGGCAGATACGCAGTATTTT	CASSVAGVADTQYF
NA	15	TRBV28	TRBJ1-6	NA	TGTGCCAGCAGTCCTCCGGGGGGCCGGAATTCACCCCTCCACTTT	CASSPPGGRNSPLHF
TRBD1	13	TRBV15	TRBJ2-5	NA	TGTGCCACCAGCATCACAGGGGGGGAGACCCAGTACTTC	CATSITGGETQYF
TRBD1	15	TRBV6-5	TRBJ2-7	once	TGTGCCAGCAGTGAGCCCGGGACAGGGCCCTACGAGCAGTACTTC	CASSEPGTGPYEQYF
NA	14	TRBV3-1	TRBJ2-5	many	TGTGCCAGCAGCCTTGCGCGCGGCGGAGAGACCCAGTACTTC	CASSLARGGETQYF
TRBD2	13	TRBV10-3	TRBJ2-5	NA	TGTGCCAGTAGAGCGGGGCTGCAAGAGACCCAGTACTTC	CASRAGLQETQYF
NA	16	TRBV6-1	TRBJ2-5	NA	TGTGCCAGCAGCCGCGAACTGGGACGGAAATTTTTGCCCCTCCACTTC	CASSRELGRKFLPLHF
TRBD2	14	TRBV6-1	TRBJ2-1	NA	TGTGCCAGCAGTGCTACTAGCGGGTCCAGTGCGCAGTTCTTC	CASSATSGSSAQFF
TRBD1	13	TRBV7-6	TRBJ2-7	NA	TGTGCCAGCAGCTTAGGGGACAGATACGAGCAGTACTTC	CASSLGDRYEQYF
NA	12	TRBV7-4	TRBJ1-2	once	TGTGCCAGCAGCCCGGACAGCTATGGCTACACCTTC	CASSPDSYGYTF
NA	13	TRBV28	TRBJ1-6	NA	TGTGCCAGTTCGGACAGTTGGAATTCACCCCTCCACTTT	CASSDSWNSPLHF
NA	12	TRBV11-1	TRBJ1-2	NA	TGTGCCAGCAGCCAAGAGTTATATGGCTACACCTTC	CASSQELYGYTF
NA	13	TRBV5-6	TRBJ2-7	many	TGTGCCAGCAGCTGGGCGACAGTCTTTGAGCAGTACTTC	CASSWATVFEQYF
NA	12	TRBV10-1	TRBJ1-1	NA	TGCGCCAGCAGTCGGGAAAACACTGAAGCTTTCTTT	CASSRENTEAFF
TRBD2	16	TRBV11-2	TRBJ2-7	NA	TGTGCCAGCAGCCCCGGGACTAGCGGGAGGTCCTACGAGCAGTACTTC	CASSPGTSGRSYEQYF
TRBD1	14	TRBV10-3	TRBJ2-1	NA	TGTGCCATCACGAGGACAGGTCCTTACAATGAGCAGTTCTTC	CAITRTGPYNEQFF
NA	13	TRBV10-3	TRBJ2-7	NA	TGTGCCATCAAGGGGGGTTCAGGAAATGAGCAGTACTTC	CAIKGGSGNEQYF
NA	13	TRBV7-9	TRBJ1-1	NA	TGTGCCAGCAGCTCAGGTGGCGGGACTGAAGCTTTCTTT	CASSSGGGTEAFF
TRBD2	16	TRBV7-3	TRBJ2-1	few	TGTGCCAGCAGCCCTCCGGGACTAGCGGGAGCTAATGAGCAGTTCTTC	CASSPPGLAGANEQFF
TRBD1	15	TRBV7-8	TRBJ1-4	NA	TGTGCCAGCAGCCGACGGACAGGGGGCGATGAAAAACTGTTTTTT	CASSRRTGGDEKLFF
TRBD2	17	TRBV9	TRBJ2-7	NA	TGTGCCAGCAGCCCACACGCCGGGACTAGCGGTCCCTACGAGCAGTACTTC	CASSPHAGTSGPYEQYF
TRBD1	14	TRBV7-8	TRBJ2-5	few	TGTGCCAGCAGCTTGCGGGACAGGGAAGAGACCCAGTACTTC	CASSLRDREETQYF
NA	17	TRBV6-1	TRBJ2-3	many	TGTGCCAGCACGCGCCTTGGGGTTTTCCTTAGCACAGATACGCAGTATTTT	CASTRLGVFLSTDTQYF
NA	12	TRBV7-3	TRBJ2-2	NA	TGTGCCAGCAGCTTGGGCACCGGGGAGCTGTTTTTT	CASSLGTGELFF
NA	11	TRBV6-1	TRBJ1-1	NA	TGTGCCAGCAGGGACTTTACTGAAGCTTTCTTT	CASRDFTEAFF
TRBD1	17	TRBV28	TRBJ2-7	NA	TGTGCCAGCAGTTTCCCTAAGACAGGGGGCGCAATGAATGAGCAGTACTTC	CASSFPKTGGAMNEQYF
NA	14	TRBV5-4	TRBJ2-3	NA	TGTGCCAGCAGCTTGTTTGCAGGGACAGATACGCAGTATTTT	CASSLFAGTDTQYF
TRBD1	15	TRBV7-3	TRBJ2-1	NA	TGTGCCAGCAGCTTGACAGGGGTATACTACAATGAGCAGTTCTTC	CASSLTGVYYNEQFF
TRBD1	15	TRBV6-1	TRBJ2-7	NA	TGTGCCAGCAGTGCAGGGACAGGGGCCACGAACGAGCAGTACTTC	CASSAGTGATNEQYF
TRBD1	14	TRBV7-3	TRBJ2-1	medium-sized	TGTGCCAGCAGCTTAACGTACAGGGGCGATGAGCAGTTCTTC	CASSLTYRGDEQFF
NA	16	TRBV7-3	TRBJ2-1	few	TGTGCCAGCAGCTTACGGGCCCTCCAGGGAGGCAATGAGCAGTTCTTC	CASSLRALQGGNEQFF
NA	14	TRBV7-2	TRBJ2-7	NA	TGTGCCAGCAGCGCGCAGGTGGGTCCCCACGAGCAGTACTTC	CASSAQVGPHEQYF
NA	16	TRBV7-6	TRBJ1-2	NA	TGTGCCAGCAGCACCTTAATCGGCTCCAGAGCCTATGGCTACACCTTC	CASSTLIGSRAYGYTF
NA	11	TRBV6-2/TRBV6-3	TRBJ1-2	NA	TGTGCCAGCACGCAGGGTTCTGGCTACACCTTC	CASTQGSGYTF
NA	15	TRBV6-6	TRBJ2-7	NA	TGTGCCAGCAGTTACCAGGCAGAGAATAACTACGAGCAGTACTTC	CASSYQAENNYEQYF
NA	13	TRBV7-2	TRBJ2-2	NA	TGTGCCAGCAGCTTAGGGTTGGGTATAGGGCTGTTTTTT	CASSLGLGIGLFF
TRBD2	17	TRBV7-6	TRBJ2-3	once	TGTGCCAGCAGCTTAGCTGGACTAGCGGGAGCGACAGATACGCAGTATTTT	CASSLAGLAGATDTQYF
TRBD2	16	TRBV7-6	TRBJ2-7	NA	TGTGCCAGCAGCCCGCGGACTAGCGGGAGGAATGTTGAGCAGTACTTC	CASSPRTSGRNVEQYF
NA	14	TRBV7-3	TRBJ1-1	NA	TGTGCCAGCAGCTCAGGACCCTTGAACACTGAAGCTTTCTTT	CASSSGPLNTEAFF
TRBD1	18	TRBV7-2	TRBJ2-5	NA	TGTGCCAGCAGCTCCACCCTCGGTGGGACAGGGACAGGAGGGACCCAGTACTTC	CASSSTLGGTGTGGTQYF
NA	15	TRBV7-2	TRBJ2-1	NA	TGTGCCAGCAGCCAAGGGTCTAGCGAATACAATGAGCAGTTCTTC	CASSQGSSEYNEQFF
NA	15	TRBV4-3	TRBJ2-5	once	TGCGCCAGCAGCCAAGAATTAGCGAGGGTGGAGACCCAGTACTTC	CASSQELARVETQYF
TRBD1	14	TRBV12-3/TRBV12-4	TRBJ2-5	NA	TGTGCCAGCAGTTATAGACAGGGGGGTGATGAGCAGTACTTC	CASSYRQGGDEQYF
NA	15	TRBV6-6	TRBJ2-2	NA	TGTGCCAGCAGTTACCGGACAGATAACACCGGGGAGCTGTTTTTT	CASSYRTDNTGELFF
NA	14	TRBV7-2	TRBJ2-3	few	TGTGCCAGCAGCTTTGCGGGGGCGGCAGATACGCAGTATTTT	CASSFAGAADTQYF
TRBD2	18	TRBV7-2	TRBJ2-5	once	TGTGCCAGCAGCTCGAGGACTAGCGGGGGCCCCACCGTTAAGACCCAGTACTTC	CASSSRTSGGPTVKTQYF
TRBD2	17	TRBV24-1	TRBJ2-1	NA	TGTGCCACCAGTGACTCCGGGACTAAGAGCTCCTACAATGAGCAGTTCTTC	CATSDSGTKSSYNEQFF